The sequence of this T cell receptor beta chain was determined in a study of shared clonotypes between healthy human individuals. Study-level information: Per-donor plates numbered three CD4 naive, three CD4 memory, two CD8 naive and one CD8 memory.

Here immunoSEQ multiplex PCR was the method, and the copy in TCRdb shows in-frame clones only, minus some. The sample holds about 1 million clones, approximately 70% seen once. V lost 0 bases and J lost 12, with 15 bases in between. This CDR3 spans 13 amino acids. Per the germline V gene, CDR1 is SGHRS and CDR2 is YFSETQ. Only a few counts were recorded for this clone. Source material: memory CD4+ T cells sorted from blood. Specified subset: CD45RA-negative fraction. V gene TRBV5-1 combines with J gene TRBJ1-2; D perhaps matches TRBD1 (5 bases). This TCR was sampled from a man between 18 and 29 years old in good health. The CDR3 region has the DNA TGCGCCAGCAGCTTGGAAGGGGACGCCCGAGACACCTTC. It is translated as CASSLEGDARDTF.